This is a list of T cell receptor beta chains from one sample in a study of graft-versus-host responses after intestinal transplantation. Sequencing used immunoSEQ multiplex PCR; TCRdb keeps in-frame clones, though not all of them. The sample lists fewer than 85,000 clones; 84% were seen once. Antigens of these TCRs are unknown. Source: unstimulated CD4+ T cells sorted from spleen or lymph node cells, taken before transplant. These receptors all stem from a human donor who was the organ donor for an intestinal transplant. The CDR3 runs from the conserved cysteine through the conserved F or W. The D gene is left open where the match is weak. The size of a clone is reported for some rows only, either as once, few or many, or as a class for expanded clones.

>TRBJ1-6|TRBV6-6|.|.
TGTGCCAGCAGTCTTACAGGGCTGGTAAATTCACCCCTCCACTTT
CASSLTGLVNSPLHF
>TRBJ2-1|TRBV25-1|.|TRBD1
TGTGCCAGCAGTGAAGACAGGGGGCCCTACAATGAGCAGTTCTTC
CASSEDRGPYNEQFF
>TRBJ1-1|TRBV18|.|.
TGTGCCAGCTCACTCGCCGCAGGGATGAACACTGAAGCTTTCTTT
CASSLAAGMNTEAFF
>TRBJ1-6|TRBV7-2|.|TRBD1
TGTGCCAGCAGCCCCTGGACAGGGAATTCACCCCTCCACTTT
CASSPWTGNSPLHF
>TRBJ2-2|TRBV6-1|.|.
TGTGCCAGCAGTGAAGCGCGTCTCGAAGCGAGGCCGCTGTTTTTT
CASSEARLEARPLFF
>TRBJ1-1|TRBV18|.|.
TGTGCCAGCTCACCAAACCAACAGGGCACTGAAGCTTTCTTT
CASSPNQQGTEAFF
>TRBJ1-1|TRBV6-5|.|.
TGTGCCAGCAGCTCCGTACAGCCAAACACTGAAGCTTTCTTT
CASSSVQPNTEAFF
>TRBJ2-2|TRBV10-3|.|TRBD1
TGTGCCATCAGCCAACAGGGGGCAGGGAACACCGGGGAGCTGTTTTTT
CAISQQGAGNTGELFF
>TRBJ2-4|TRBV15|.|TRBD1
TGTGCCACCAGCAGAGGACAGGGTTCCAAAAACATTCAGTACTTC
CATSRGQGSKNIQYF
>TRBJ1-2|TRBV6-1|.|.
TGTGCCAGCAGTGTCCAACAACCTAACTATGGCTACACCTTC
CASSVQQPNYGYTF
>TRBJ2-3|TRBV27|.|TRBD2
TGTGCCAGCAGTCCTGGACTAGGGAGCACAGATACGCAGTATTTT
CASSPGLGSTDTQYF
>TRBJ1-6|TRBV7-9|.|.
TGTGCCAGCAGCTTAGAGGCAGAGGGTTCACCCCTCCACTTT
CASSLEAEGSPLHF
>TRBJ1-5|TRBV28|.|.
TGTGCCAGCAGTCTCATGGGCGGGGGCAATCAGCCCCAGCATTTT
CASSLMGGGNQPQHF
>TRBJ1-1|TRBV6-1|.|.
TGTGCCAGCAGGGACAGCAACACTGAAGCTTTCTTT
CASRDSNTEAFF
>TRBJ1-5|TRBV12-2|few|.
TGTGCAAGTCGGAACACAGGGATCCCATATAGCAATCAGCCCCAGCATTTT
CASRNTGIPYSNQPQHF
>TRBJ2-5|TRBV9|.|.
TGTGCCAGCAGCGTTGCAGGCTGGGAGACCCAGTACTTC
CASSVAGWETQYF
>TRBJ2-3|TRBV6-1|.|TRBD2
TGTGCCAAGGGGACTAGCGGTTGCACAGATACGCAGTATTTT
CAKGTSGCTDTQYF
>TRBJ1-4|TRBV28|.|.
TGTGCCAGCAGTTTTCTTCAGGGGTTACAAGAAAAACTGTTTTTT
CASSFLQGLQEKLFF
>TRBJ1-1|TRBV28|.|TRBD1
TGTGCCAGCAGTCCACAGGGACAGTCGTACACTGAAGCTTTCTTT
CASSPQGQSYTEAFF
>TRBJ2-4|TRBV28|.|.
TGTGCCAGCAGTTCCGGGACATTAGCCAAAAACATTCAGTACTTC
CASSSGTLAKNIQYF
>TRBJ2-5|TRBV7-8|.|TRBD2
TGTGCCAGCAGCCAGCAGGGACTAGCTAGGGTGAAGACCCAGTACTTC
CASSQQGLARVKTQYF
>TRBJ1-6|TRBV6-6|once|.
TGTGCCAGCAGTTACCTCGCAGATTCACCCCTCCACTTT
CASSYLADSPLHF
>TRBJ2-3|TRBV6-1|.|TRBD2
TGTGCCAGCAGTCCCGAGGGCGGGGGGCGGTATACGCAGTATTTT
CASSPEGGGRYTQYF
>TRBJ2-1|TRBV27|.|TRBD2
TGTGCCAGCAGTATACGACTAGCAGGTCTCAATGAGCAGTTCTTC
CASSIRLAGLNEQFF
>TRBJ1-4|TRBV6-5|.|.
TGTGCCAGCAGCCCCGGGCCCAGGGTCGGGAAACTGTTTTTT
CASSPGPRVGKLFF
>TRBJ1-1|TRBV19|.|.
TGTGCCAGTAGTGTGGGACAAGATGAAGCTTTCTTT
CASSVGQDEAFF
>TRBJ1-5|TRBV5-8|.|.
TGTGCCAGCAGCTTGGGTGCAGGAGGTAGCAATCAGCCCCAGCATTTT
CASSLGAGGSNQPQHF
>TRBJ2-3|TRBV5-1|.|.
TGCGCCAGCAGCTTGGACAACCCTCGCACAGATACGCAGTATTTT
CASSLDNPRTDTQYF
>TRBJ2-1|TRBV9|few|TRBD2
TGTGCCAGCAGCCGAGAACCGACTAGCGGGGGTCTGAATGAGCAGTTCTTC
CASSREPTSGGLNEQFF
>TRBJ2-3|TRBV18|.|TRBD2
TGTGCCAGCTCAGGACTAGCGGGGGGGCCAGATACGCAGTATTTT
CASSGLAGGPDTQYF
>TRBJ2-2|TRBV28|.|TRBD1
TGTGCCAGCACGGCCCTCAGGGGGCGTCGGACCGGGGAGCTGTTTTTT
CASTALRGRRTGELFF
>TRBJ2-1|TRBV30|.|.
TGTGCCTGGCTCCCCCAGGGGACGGATGAGCAGTTCTTC
CAWLPQGTDEQFF
>TRBJ2-5|TRBV7-2|.|TRBD2
TGTGCCAGCAGCTTTAGCGGGACGACCCAAGAGACCCAGTACTTC
CASSFSGTTQETQYF
>TRBJ2-3|TRBV2|few|.
TGTGCCAGCACCGTAGATGGGGGCAAGACAGATACGCAGTATTTT
CASTVDGGKTDTQYF
>TRBJ2-1|TRBV9|.|.
TGTGCCAGCTCCGGACAGAACAATGAGCAGTTCTTC
CASSGQNNEQFF
>TRBJ1-2|TRBV7-2|.|.
TGTGCCAGCAGTTCAGGGCAGGGCTATGGCTACACCTTC
CASSSGQGYGYTF
>TRBJ1-5|TRBV2|.|.
TGTGCCAGCACAGGCACAAATCAGCCCCAGCATTTT
CASTGTNQPQHF
>TRBJ2-1|TRBV13|.|.
TGTGCCAGCAGCCAGACAGACAATGAGCAGTTCTTC
CASSQTDNEQFF
>TRBJ2-2|TRBV7-8|.|TRBD2
TGTGCCAGCAGTACAGAACTAGCGGGGGAGCTGTTTTTT
CASSTELAGELFF
>TRBJ2-3|TRBV5-1|.|TRBD2
TGCGCCAGCAGACTGAGCGGGGGGAAACCTAGCACAGATACGCAGTATTTT
CASRLSGGKPSTDTQYF
>TRBJ1-6|TRBV30|.|.
TGTGCCTGGAGTGGTCCGGGAGGCCGGGATTCACCCCTCCACTTT
CAWSGPGGRDSPLHF
>TRBJ1-2|TRBV28|.|.
TGTGCCAGCAGTTTACGGGGGGCTCACTATGGCTACACCTTC
CASSLRGAHYGYTF
>TRBJ2-5|TRBV6-5|once|TRBD1
TGTGCCAGCACCCCAGGGGGCCTACAAGAGACCCAGTACTTC
CASTPGGLQETQYF
>TRBJ1-6|TRBV5-5|.|.
TGTGCCAGCAGCCCTTGGGCCGACGGATTCTCCTATAATTCACCCCTCCACTTT
CASSPWADGFSYNSPLHF
>TRBJ1-2|TRBV10-2|.|.
TGCGCCAGCAGTGATGTCACAGCTCCGTTCGCAACTGGCTACACCTTC
CASSDVTAPFATGYTF
>TRBJ1-1|TRBV5-1|.|.
TGCGCCAGCAGCGGGGCCGGGAACACTGAAGCTTTCTTT
CASSGAGNTEAFF
>TRBJ1-6|TRBV7-3|once|.
TGTGCCAGCAGCCCCAGTGCAGGGGTTAATTCACCCCTCCACTTT
CASSPSAGVNSPLHF
>TRBJ1-2|TRBV18|.|.
TGTGCCAGCTCACCGGGTCGGGTAAACTATGGCTACACCTTC
CASSPGRVNYGYTF
>TRBJ2-5|TRBV28|few|TRBD1
TGTGCCAGCAGGATACTCACGGGACAGGCTCAAGAGACCCAGTACTTC
CASRILTGQAQETQYF
>TRBJ2-1|TRBV28|.|TRBD2
TGTGCCAGCAGTACAAACACGGGGGGTAGGTCGTGGTACAATGAGCAGTTCTTC
CASSTNTGGRSWYNEQFF
>TRBJ1-1|TRBV5-4|.|.
TGTGCCAGCGGACAAGTTGACACTGAAGCTTTCTTT
CASGQVDTEAFF
>TRBJ1-3|TRBV28|.|TRBD1
TGTGCCAGCAGTCCAGGGGGCTCTGGAAACACCATATATTTT
CASSPGGSGNTIYF
>TRBJ1-5|TRBV30|.|.
TGTGCCTGGACCCTTCCGGGACACGGTGATCAGCCCCAGCATTTT
CAWTLPGHGDQPQHF
>TRBJ2-3|TRBV4-3|.|TRBD2
TGCGCCAGCAGCCAACAACTAGCGGGGGGGAAAGATACGCAGTATTTT
CASSQQLAGGKDTQYF
>TRBJ2-6|TRBV4-3|.|TRBD1
TGCGCCAGCAGCCAAGATGCGTCCCTAGGACAGGGGGCCTCTGGGGCCAACGTCCTGACTTTC
CASSQDASLGQGASGANVLTF
>TRBJ1-1|TRBV28|.|.
TGTGCCAGCAGTTTTAGAGTAGGCCTGACTGCTTTCTTT
CASSFRVGLTAFF
>TRBJ2-6|TRBV7-6|.|.
TGTGCCAGCAGCTTAGCTCCCCCGGACAACTCTGGGGCCAACGTCCTGACTTTC
CASSLAPPDNSGANVLTF